The 25 T cell receptor beta chains below come from one sample, sequenced in a study of cytomegalovirus exposure and HLA in healthy donors. This PCR relied on a set of 60 Vbeta primers and 13 Jbeta primers. Here immunoSEQ multiplex PCR was the method, and the copy in TCRdb shows in-frame clones only, minus some. The top ten clones hold about 14% of a sample with 86,000 or so clones, roughly 77% of them seen once. Sequenced sample: PBMCs. Source of these receptors: a woman between 40 and 55 years old in good health and CMV-seropositive.

The rearrangement joins TRBV5-6 to TRBJ2-5; TRBD1 aligns across 7 bases. Per the germline V gene, CDR1 is SGHDT and CDR2 is YYEEEE. J lost 5 bases, V lost 4 bases, and 8 bases had no gene match. This CDR3 spans 14 amino acids. The CDR3 nucleotides are TGTGCCAGCAGCATTACAGGGGCGCGGGAGACCCAGTACTTC. The encoded protein is CASSITGARETQYF.

The sample holds a few counts of this clone. V usage is TRBV30 and J usage is TRBJ1-2, with 7 bases lining up with TRBD1. Losses at the gene ends were 4 bases for V and 4 bases for J; bases not matched to a gene: 9. The CDR3 is 14 amino acids. CDR1 is GTSNPN, CDR2 SVGIG, per germline (reference sequence). For the CDR3, the DNA is TGTGCCTGGATAGGGGCGGGACAGATCTATGGCTACACCTTC. Its protein is CAWIGAGQIYGYTF.

This chain uses TRBV10-3 with TRBJ1-5, with 10 bases lining up with TRBD1. Germline loops: CDR1 ENHRY, CDR2 SYGVKD. This CDR3 spans 15 amino acids. Trimming at V came to 10 bases and at J to 3 bases, leaving 9 bases not matched to a gene. CDR3 sequence reads: CATLETGGYNQPQHF. CDR3 sequence (DNA): TGTGCCACCCTAGAGACAGGGGGCTACAATCAGCCCCAGCATTTT.

V is TRBV19 and J is TRBJ1-2, with D perhaps TRBD1 (5 bases). The CDR3 is 14 residues long. Germline-derived CDR1 and CDR2 are LNHDA and SQIVND (reference sequence). Trimming left V 3 bases short and J 7 bases short, with 15 bases between. The chain's CDR3 is CASSMAGVFGGYTF. The CDR3 DNA reads as TGTGCCAGTAGTATGGCGGGGGTTTTCGGTGGCTACACCTTC.

The genes are TRBV27 and TRBJ1-5; 7 bases align to TRBD1. With 2 bases clipped from V and 9 bases from J, the junction kept 4 bases outside the gene matches. The CDR3 totals 13 residues. Germline CDR1 and CDR2: MNHEY and SMNVEV (reference sequence). Here the CDR3 reads CASSLGTARPQHF. The CDR3 DNA follows: TGTGCCAGCAGTTTAGGGACAGCGAGGCCCCAGCATTTT.

The chain joins TRBV29-1 to TRBJ2-7, with 10 bases lining up with TRBD1. V lost 4 bases, J lost 3 bases, and 6 bases stayed unmatched. In germline, CDR1 is SQVTM, CDR2 ANQGSEA. The CDR3 length is 14 residues. CDR3: CSVGRDRGVYEQYF. The CDR3 bases are TGCAGCGTTGGTCGGGACAGGGGAGTCTACGAGCAGTACTTC.

The rearrangement joins TRBV28 to TRBJ1-3; D uncertain. The germline gives CDR1 MDHEN, CDR2 SYDVKM. V was clipped by 2 bases and J by 0 bases, with 8 bases between them. The CDR3 has 15 residues. The CDR3 nucleotides read TGTGCCAGCAGTTTAGGAGGGTTCTCTGGAAACACCATATATTTT. The encoded protein is CASSLGGFSGNTIYF.

V gene TRBV4-3 combines with J gene TRBJ2-7; 10 bases are shared with TRBD2. CDR3 length: 15 amino acids. V was clipped by 2 bases and J by 2 bases; unmatched bases: 3. The germline gives CDR1 LGHNA, CDR2 YSLEER. The CDR3 sequence is CASSQLLAGPYEQYF. The DNA of the CDR3 is TGCGCCAGCAGCCAACTACTAGCGGGGCCCTACGAGCAGTACTTC.

The chain couples TRBV7-3 to TRBJ1-5; TRBD1 matches 9 bases. The trim removed 2 bases at V and 4 bases at J, leaving 0 bases unmatched. Per the germline V gene, CDR1 is SGHTA and CDR2 is FQGTGA. CDR3 length: 14 amino acids. DNA for the CDR3: TGTGCCAGCAGCTTAGGACAGGGGAATCAGCCCCAGCATTTT. Its protein product is CASSLGQGNQPQHF.

The V and J genes are TRBV6-5 and TRBJ1-1; D is possibly TRBD1 (6 bases). V was trimmed by 0 bases and J by 0 bases, leaving 11 bases between them. The CDR3 runs 16 residues. Germline CDR1 and CDR2: MNHEY and SVGAGI. CDR3 region: CASSYSRQGMNTEAFF. The CDR3 DNA sequence: TGTGCCAGCAGTTACTCGAGGCAGGGGATGAACACTGAAGCTTTCTTT.

Points on this clone: An end of the junction differs from the germline gene, which may be a read error. The J gene is TRBJ1-1, the V gene TRBV2; D is unclear. The CDR3 is made up of 12 amino acids. Germline lookup yields CDR1 SNHLY and CDR2 FYNNEI. This chain's CDR3 is CAGRPYSTEAFF. DNA of the CDR3: TGTGCCGGCAGACCATACAGCACTGAAGCTTTCTTT. The variable domain in full, completed from reference TRBV2 and TRBJ1-1, reads EPEVTQTPSHQVTQMGQEVILRCVPISNHLYFYWYRQILGQKVEFLVSFYNNEISEKSEIFDDQFSVERPDGSNFTLKIRSTKLEDSAMYFCAGRPYSTEAFFGQGTRLTVV.

The chain's CDR3 is CASSQGTSGRWDEQFF. The CDR3 coding sequence is TGCGCCAGCAGCCAAGGGACTAGCGGGAGGTGGGATGAGCAGTTCTTC. The chain recombines TRBV4-1 with TRBJ2-1; 14 bases fit TRBD2. Germline V gene data show CDR1 as MGHRA and CDR2 as YSYEKL. The J segment lost 8 bases and the V segment lost 1 base, leaving 4 bases of the junction unmatched. The CDR3 runs 16 residues.

The V call is TRBV7-9, the J call TRBJ2-3; TRBD1 aligns across 8 bases. CDR3 length: 16 residues. CDR1 is SEHNR and CDR2 is FQNEAQ in the germline V gene (reference sequence). The V and J ends lost 5 bases and 1 base, in that order; junction bases with no gene match: 8. The CDR3 loop reads CASSPYSGGGTDTQYF. CDR3 nucleotide sequence: TGTGCCAGCAGCCCTTATTCAGGGGGCGGCACAGATACGCAGTATTTT. Looking up the rest from reference TRBV7-9 and TRBJ2-3 gives the full variable domain: DTGVSQNPRHKITKRGQNVTFRCDPISEHNRLYWYRQTLGQGPEFLTYFQNEAQLEKSRLLSDRFSAERPKGSFSTLEIQRTEQGDSAMYLCASSPYSGGGTDTQYFGPGTRLTVL.

The V and J genes are TRBV19 and TRBJ1-5, with TRBD1 identical over 8 bases. The CDR3 length is 17 residues. Germline CDR1 reads LNHDA; CDR2 reads SQIVND (reference sequence). Trimming cost V 4 bases and J 2 bases; bases outside gene matches: 10. The CDR3 DNA follows: TGTGCCAGTAGTAGAAACAGGGGGGCAGGGGGCAATCAGCCCCAGCATTTT. Amino acids: CASSRNRGAGGNQPQHF.

The rearrangement joins TRBV5-1 to TRBJ1-1; no clear D gene. The CDR3 length is 13 residues. The V end was cut by 3 bases, the J end by 4 bases, with 10 bases between. Germline V lookup: CDR1 SGHRS, CDR2 YFSETQ. For the CDR3, the DNA is TGCGCCAGCAGCTCCGAGGGTGTCACTGAAGCTTTCTTT. This translates into CASSSEGVTEAFF.

The chain carries TRBV14 and TRBJ2-2; 9 bases line up with TRBD2. The CDR3 sequence is 16 residues long. Germline V CDR1 and CDR2: SGHDN, FVKESK. The ends lost 2 bases at V and 4 bases at J; junction bases unmatched: 5. CDR3 in amino acids: CASSQYGGGVTGELFF. As DNA, the CDR3 is TGTGCCAGCAGCCAATACGGCGGGGGGGTCACCGGGGAGCTGTTTTTT.

This clone appeared once. The J gene is TRBJ1-1, the V gene TRBV5-3; D unclear. TRBV5-3 is flagged as an ORF with uncertain function. The CDR3 contains 13 residues. Between the trimmed V and J ends, which lost 4 bases and 2 bases, there was a span of 9 bases. This CDR3 reads CARSLWANTEAFF. CDR3 sequence (DNA): TGTGCCAGAAGCCTGTGGGCCAACACTGAAGCTTTCTTT.

The V and J genes are TRBV5-4 and TRBJ1-1; possible D gene TRBD1, 6 bases. This CDR3 spans 14 amino acids. V shed 0 bases and J shed 1 base, with 7 bases lying between them. Germline-derived CDR1 and CDR2 are SGHNT and YYREEE (reference sequence). CDR3 in DNA: TGTGCCAGCAGCTTGGGGGGACAGAACACTGAAGCTTTCTTT. Translation: CASSLGGQNTEAFF.

V and J are TRBV4-3 and TRBJ2-7; TRBD2 might be the D (6 bases). The CDR3 is 15 amino acids. Germline CDR1 reads LGHNA; CDR2 reads YSLEER. Trimming took off 0 bases at V and 7 bases at J, with 16 bases between the two ends. CDR3 coding DNA: TGCGCCAGCAGCCAAGAAGCAGGGAGGCTCGGAGAGCAGTACTTC. Translating gives CASSQEAGRLGEQYF.

V and J are TRBV4-1 and TRBJ2-5, with TRBD1 matching 7 bases. Germline V gives CDR1 MGHRA, CDR2 YSYEKL. Trimming cost V 4 bases and J 5 bases; bases outside gene matches: 10. The CDR3 is 15 residues long. The CDR3: CASSLGPGGQETQYF. In DNA, the CDR3 is TGCGCCAGCAGCCTAGGGCCAGGGGGTCAGGAGACCCAGTACTTC.

CDR3 sequence (DNA): TGTGCCAGCAGTGAAGATGGGGGGGAGCAGTTCTTC. This translates into CASSEDGGEQFF. This chain links TRBV2 with TRBJ2-1; D perhaps matches TRBD2 (6 bases). Trimming removed 1 base at V and 10 bases at J, with 8 bases between. This CDR3 has 12 residues. Germline-derived CDR1 and CDR2 are SNHLY and FYNNEI.

Here the CDR3 DNA reads TGTGCCAGCAGCTTAGGGGGGACTGGCGGGAGTAGGGTTGAGCAGTTCTTC. This codes for CASSLGGTGGSRVEQFF. The rearrangement uses TRBV11-2 and TRBJ2-1; 7 bases match TRBD2. Trimming took 1 base from V and 9 from J; bases not matched to a gene: 15. The CDR3 is 17 residues long. Germline-derived CDR1 and CDR2 are SGHAT and FQNNGV.

The rearrangement links TRBV5-6 to TRBJ1-2; TRBD1 is a possible D gene (5 bases). The germline gives CDR1 SGHDT, CDR2 YYEEEE. Trimming took 1 base from V and 7 from J, leaving 11 bases between them. The CDR3 totals 13 residues. DNA of the CDR3: TGTGCCAGCAGCTTGCACAGGACGACTGGCTACACCTTC. It translates to CASSLHRTTGYTF.

This clone has only one observation. This chain joins TRBV19 and TRBJ1-3; D is unclear. The CDR3 extends over 15 amino acids. Germline CDR1 is LNHDA and CDR2 is SQIVND (reference sequence). V shed 3 bases and J shed 0 bases, with 9 bases lying between them. The CDR3 bases are TGTGCCAGTAGTATGTACCTGAGCTCTGGAAACACCATATATTTT. As protein: CASSMYLSSGNTIYF.

This clone appeared a few times. This chain connects TRBV27 to TRBJ1-5, with D possibly TRBD1 on 5 matching bases. CDR3 length: 17 amino acids. Trimming cost V 8 bases and J 2 bases, with 22 bases left between them. Germline V lookup: CDR1 MNHEY, CDR2 SMNVEV (reference sequence). CDR3 loop: CASAPWGRSGGNQPQHF. The DNA for the CDR3 is TGTGCCAGCGCTCCCTGGGGCAGGTCGGGGGGCAATCAGCCCCAGCATTTT.